Below are 20 T cell receptor beta chains sequenced from a single sample in a study of T cells in Graves' hyperthyroidism and ophthalmopathy. The investigators amplified TCR beta CDR3 regions from RNA transcripts. Using the HTBI primer set, a first-round RT-PCR was run on the TCR CDR3. A single record per CDR3 protein comes from TCRdb applying MiXCR to the multiplex PCR reads. Found here are 500,000 to 650,000 distinct CDR3 sequences, roughly 15% of them singletons; the top ten hold roughly a sixth. Sequencing was carried out using blood. The receptors here all came from a woman younger than 35 with Graves' ophthalmopathy.

This clonotype was counted ten times or more. V gene TRBV28 combines with J gene TRBJ2-1; TRBD2 aligns across 10 bases. V lost 8 bases to trimming and J lost 1 base; unmatched junction nucleotides: 5. CDR3 length: 15 residues. Germline-derived CDR1 and CDR2 are MDHEN and SYDVKM. The CDR3 DNA is TGTGCCAGCCATCTAGCGGGAGAATCCTACAATGAGCAGTTCTTC. Translation: CASHLAGESYNEQFF.

This clonotype was counted at least ten times. CDR3 DNA: TGTGCCAGCAGCTTAGCGGCAGGGCACGAGCAGTACTTC. Protein product: CASSLAAGHEQYF. The rearrangement links TRBV7-9 to TRBJ2-7, with a possible D match to TRBD1 (5 bases). CDR1 and CDR2 from the germline V gene are SEHNR and FQNEAQ (reference sequence). The CDR3 sequence is 13 residues long. Trimming shortened V by 0 bases and J by 5 bases, and 8 bases separated the two germline ends.

This clonotype was counted ten times or more. V usage is TRBV14 and J usage is TRBJ1-4; 8 positions agree with TRBD1. The germline V gene has CDR1 SGHDN and CDR2 FVKESK. There are 14 residues in the CDR3. With V trimmed by 1 base and J by 8 bases, 3 bases remained unmatched. The DNA for the CDR3 is TGTGCCAGCAGCCAAGGGGGACAGGCGGAAAAACTGTTTTTT. Amino acid sequence: CASSQGGQAEKLFF.

This clonotype turned up a few times. V and J are TRBV19 and TRBJ1-5; D is undetermined. This CDR3 spans 16 amino acids. Trimming removed 6 bases from V and 0 bases from J, with 15 bases in between. Germline values: CDR1 LNHDA, CDR2 SQIVND (reference sequence). CDR3 nucleotide sequence: TGTGCCAGTAGCTACTTGGGGTTTAGTAGCAATCAGCCCCAGCATTTT. Its protein is CASSYLGFSSNQPQHF.

This clonotype was seen only a few times. The chain links TRBV19 to TRBJ2-7; 11 bases are shared with TRBD2. Trimming took 3 bases from V and 3 from J; bases not matched to a gene: 4. Germline loops: CDR1 LNHDA, CDR2 SQIVND (reference sequence). This CDR3 is 15 amino acids long. For the CDR3, the DNA is TGTGCCAGTAGTATGTCGGGGACTAGCGGCTACGAGCAGTACTTC. This translates into CASSMSGTSGYEQYF.

In its sample, this clonotype was seen many times. The chain has TRBV7-2 and TRBJ2-7, with 7 nucleotides matching TRBD1. Trimming took 4 bases from V and 2 from J; bases not matched to a gene: 14. The CDR3 totals 17 residues. Germline V CDR1 and CDR2: SGHTA, FQGNSA. CDR3 region: CASSSGQAPSFTYEQYF. The CDR3 DNA reads TGTGCCAGCAGCTCAGGACAGGCACCGAGCTTTACCTACGAGCAGTACTTC.

CDR3 region: CASSVRNTGELFF. The CDR3 nucleotides are TGTGCCAGCAGCGTACGAAACACCGGGGAGCTGTTTTTT. The chain employs TRBV9 and TRBJ2-2; no definite D call. Germline CDR1 is SGDLS and CDR2 is YYNGEE. V shed 1 base and J shed 2 bases, with 3 bases lying between them. This CDR3 comprises 13 residues.

This CDR3 is CASSTPRTGGYTDTQYF. The CDR3 DNA reads TGTGCCAGTAGTACCCCAAGGACAGGGGGCTACACAGATACGCAGTATTTT. The chain uses TRBV19 and TRBJ2-3; 11 bases line up with TRBD1. The CDR3 consists of 17 residues. In germline, CDR1 is LNHDA, CDR2 SQIVND (reference sequence). Trimming took 4 bases from V and 2 from J; bases not matched to a gene: 8.

This chain joins TRBV5-4 and TRBJ2-3; tentatively, D is TRBD1 (6 bases). This CDR3 spans 14 amino acids. Trimming took 4 bases from V and 3 from J, leaving 12 bases between them. Germline V gives CDR1 SGHNT, CDR2 YYREEE (reference sequence). The DNA of the CDR3 is TGTGCCAGCAGCGAGGCAGGGACAACAGATACGCAGTATTTT. Translation: CASSEAGTTDTQYF.

This clonotype was seen at least ten times. The chain has TRBV2 and TRBJ2-1; maybe TRBD2 (5 bases). The CDR3 totals 14 residues. V lost 4 bases to trimming and J lost 8 bases, with 15 bases between them. Germline lookup yields CDR1 SNHLY and CDR2 FYNNEI. CDR3 in DNA: TGTGCCAGCAGTGGAGAGTCGGGATTCGATGAGCAGTTCTTC. This codes for CASSGESGFDEQFF.

This clonotype has ten or more counts. The chain joins TRBV5-4 to TRBJ2-3; D possibly corresponds to TRBD1 (6 bases). CDR1 and CDR2 (germline): SGHNT, YYREEE (reference sequence). The CDR3 is 16 residues long. The ends were cut back, 3 bases at V and 3 bases at J, with 17 bases in the middle. CDR3 residues: CASSSIDQQGTDTQYF. Here the CDR3 DNA reads TGTGCCAGCAGCTCTATAGACCAACAGGGAACAGATACGCAGTATTTT.

V is TRBV7-9 and J is TRBJ2-2; no definite D call. Germline V CDR1 and CDR2: SEHNR, FQNEAQ (reference sequence). Trimming shortened V by 1 base and J by 0 bases, and 9 bases separated the two germline ends. This CDR3 has 16 residues. In DNA form, the CDR3 reads TGTGCCAGCAGCTTAGGGACGACACCGAACACCGGGGAGCTGTTTTTT. Translated, it gives CASSLGTTPNTGELFF.

This clonotype has ten or more counts. The V gene is TRBV20-1, the J gene TRBJ2-7; D possibly corresponds to TRBD2 (5 bases). CDR1 is DFQATT and CDR2 is SNEGSKA in the germline V gene (reference sequence). The V gene lost 3 bases and the J gene lost 6 bases, with 18 bases spanning the gap. The CDR3 runs 14 residues. CDR3 DNA sequence: TGCAGTGCTAGGTCGAGGGATCCAAGAGTCGAGCAGTACTTC. Translated, it gives CSARSRDPRVEQYF.

This clonotype was counted many times. V usage is TRBV18 and J usage is TRBJ2-4; a weak D match, TRBD1 (5 bases). The CDR3 totals 15 residues. The V gene lost 4 bases and the J gene lost 2 bases, with 12 bases spanning the gap. The V gene's germline CDR1 is KGHSH and CDR2 LQKENI. DNA for the CDR3: TGTGCCAGCTCACTTTCGACAGCTACCAAAAACATTCAGTACTTC. Protein product: CASSLSTATKNIQYF.

As for this clonotype: Being one base from a much bigger clone, this may be a read error. The chain couples TRBV28 to TRBJ1-1; no definite D call. CDR3 length: 13 residues. Looked up from germline, CDR1 is MDHEN and CDR2 is SYDVKM. V shed 6 bases and J shed 3 bases, with 11 bases lying between them. CDR3 residues: CASSLIADTEAFF. CDR3 nucleotides: TGTGCCAGCAGCTTAATAGCGGACACTGAAGCTTTCTTT.

The chain combines TRBV19 with TRBJ2-7, with 8 bases fitting TRBD1. The CDR3 sequence is 13 residues long. Trimming removed 3 bases from V and 5 bases from J; junction bases left unmatched: 3. Germline V gene lookup returns CDR1 LNHDA and CDR2 SQIVND (reference sequence). The CDR3 coding sequence is TGTGCCAGTAGTATGACAGGGGCCCACGAGCAGTACTTC. Protein sequence: CASSMTGAHEQYF.

The table lists this clonotype with many counts. This sequence joins TRBV7-8 and TRBJ2-1; 11 positions match TRBD1. J was trimmed by 6 bases and V by 5 bases; bases with no gene match: 6. Looked up from germline, CDR1 is SGHVS and CDR2 is FQNEAQ. The CDR3 is made up of 15 amino acids. CDR3 coding DNA: TGTGCCAGCAGCCCCCGGACAGGGGGCTTCAATGAGCAGTTCTTC. Translating gives CASSPRTGGFNEQFF.

This clonotype was detected many times. V usage is TRBV7-6 and J usage is TRBJ2-6; perhaps TRBD1 as D (6 bases). Germline assignment: CDR1 SGHVS and CDR2 FNYEAQ. Trimming left V 3 bases short and J 1 base short, with 16 bases between. The CDR3 is 18 residues long. CDR3 protein: CASSLGTIFYSGANVLTF. The CDR3 nucleotides read TGTGCCAGCAGCTTGGGGACAATCTTTTATTCTGGGGCCAACGTCCTGACTTTC. Complete variable domain (other parts from reference TRBV7-6 and TRBJ2-6): GAGVSQSPRYKVTKRGQDVALRCDPISGHVSLYWYRQALGQGPEFLTYFNYEAQQDKSGLPNDRFSAERPEGSISTLTIQRTEQRDSAMYRCASSLGTIFYSGANVLTFGAGSRLTVL.

This clonotype was seen many times. The chain is built from TRBV20-1 and TRBJ2-7; possibly TRBD1 for D (6 bases). Germline V gene data show CDR1 as DFQATT and CDR2 as SNEGSKA (reference sequence). The CDR3 extends over 12 amino acids. The CDR3 bases are TGCATGACAGGCACGCAGGCGTACGAGCAGTACTTC. The encoded protein is CMTGTQAYEQYF.

The V call is TRBV12-3 or TRBV12-4, the J call TRBJ1-6, with a weak D call TRBD1 (6 bases). V was trimmed by 3 bases and J by 10 bases, leaving 13 bases between them. The CDR3 is 14 amino acids. CDR3 in DNA: TGTGCCAGCAGTTTGGCACAGGGTAGCTCACCCCTCCACTTT. Protein product: CASSLAQGSSPLHF.